This TCR beta chain is from a study of blood T cell repertoires in COVID-19. Study as a whole: Samples taken during acute and convalescent COVID-19 were collected in the United States, Italy and Spain. PBMCs, B-cell-depleted T cells, or T cells were the source of the cDNA or gDNA that made up the material.

Only in-frame clones appear in the TCRdb table, and some are missing; sequencing was by immunoSEQ multiplex PCR. Of about 140,000 clones in the sample, about 90% were seen once. The origin of this receptor is a woman aged 80 or over with acute or convalescent COVID-19. The sequenced material came from peripheral blood.

The CDR3 DNA reads as TGTGCCAGCAGCTTGATGGGACACTACACAGATACGCAGTATTTT. It yields the protein CASSLMGHYTDTQYF. The chain is built from TRBV5-6 and TRBJ2-3, with D maybe TRBD1 (6 bases). CDR1 and CDR2 from the germline V gene are SGHDT and YYEEEE. V was pared by 1 base and J by 2 bases, with 11 bases between. The CDR3 extends over 15 amino acids.